Listed here is a single T cell receptor (beta chain). TCRdb recomputed calls from the 5' RACE reads with MiXCR, one row per CDR3 protein. The data show hundreds of thousands of distinct CDR3 sequences, about 20% seen once. Trimming shortened V by 6 bases and J by 8 bases, and 10 bases separated the two germline ends. The CDR3 totals 12 residues. The record originates from a study of T-cell memory formation after mild COVID-19. The V gene is TRBV12-3 or TRBV12-4, the J gene TRBJ2-2; weak D call: TRBD2 (5 bases). The TCR originated in a man aged 18 to 30 who had mild COVID-19 (a few samples of this study predate the infection). Cell type and time point are not known. Sequences were obtained from PBMCs or a T cell subset sorted from them (not recorded which). The CDR3 sequence is CASSSSHGELFF. The CDR3 nucleotides read TGTGCCAGCAGCTCTAGCCATGGGGAGCTGTTTTTT.